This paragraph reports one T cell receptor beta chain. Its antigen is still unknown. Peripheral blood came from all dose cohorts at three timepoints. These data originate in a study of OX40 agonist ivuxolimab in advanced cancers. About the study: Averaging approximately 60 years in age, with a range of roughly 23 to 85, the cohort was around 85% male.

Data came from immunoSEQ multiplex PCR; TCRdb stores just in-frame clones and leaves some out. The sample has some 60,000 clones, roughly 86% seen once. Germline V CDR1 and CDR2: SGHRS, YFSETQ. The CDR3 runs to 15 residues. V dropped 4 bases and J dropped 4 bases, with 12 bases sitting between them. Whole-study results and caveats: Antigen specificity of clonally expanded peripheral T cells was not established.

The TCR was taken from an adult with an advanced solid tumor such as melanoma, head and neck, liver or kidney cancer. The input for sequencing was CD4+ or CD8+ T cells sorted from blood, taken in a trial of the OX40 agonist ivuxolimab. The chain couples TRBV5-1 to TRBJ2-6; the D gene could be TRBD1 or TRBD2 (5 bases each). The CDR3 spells CASSRGVAGANVLTF. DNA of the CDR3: TGCGCCAGCAGCCGAGGGGTAGCGGGGGCCAACGTCCTGACTTTC.